The 16 T cell receptor beta chains given below trace back to one sample, sequenced in a study of blood T cell repertoires in COVID-19. Clones were read by immunoSEQ multiplex PCR, and TCRdb kept only the in-frame ones, dropping some. The table includes about 94,000 clones, approximately 86% detected once. The specimen sequenced was peripheral blood. The source is a woman aged 55-75 years in a cohort sampled during active or convalescent COVID-19.

This clone came up a few times. The chain links TRBV7-9 to TRBJ2-1, with D maybe TRBD2 (6 bases). V gave up 5 bases and J gave up 10 bases, with 9 bases separating them. The CDR3 length is 11 residues. Germline V lookup: CDR1 SEHNR, CDR2 FQNEAQ (reference sequence). CDR3: CASSQLAEQFF. CDR3 nucleotide sequence: TGTGCCAGCAGCCAACTAGCCGAGCAGTTCTTC. Variable domain in full (rest from reference TRBV7-9 and TRBJ2-1): DTGVSQNPRHKITKRGQNVTFRCDPISEHNRLYWYRQTLGQGPEFLTYFQNEAQLEKSRLLSDRFSAERPKGSFSTLEIQRTEQGDSAMYLCASSQLAEQFFGPGTRLTVL.

V gene TRBV15 combines with J gene TRBJ2-2, with 7 bases lining up with TRBD2. The CDR3 has 16 amino acids. After removal of 0 bases from V and 4 bases from J, the junction contained 5 bases not matched to a gene. Germline lookup yields CDR1 LNHNV and CDR2 YYDKDF (reference sequence). The CDR3 here is CATSRDRSSGTGELFF. The DNA for the CDR3 is TGTGCCACCAGCAGAGATCGGTCTAGCGGCACCGGGGAGCTGTTTTTT.

The V call is TRBV6-5, the J call TRBJ1-1, with 10 bases that match TRBD1. Germline trimming cut 0 bases from V and 7 bases from J; bases unmatched to any gene: 5. Looked up from germline, CDR1 is MNHEY and CDR2 is SVGAGI. The CDR3 covers 15 residues. The CDR3: CASSYSGTGAGEAFF. The CDR3 DNA sequence: TGTGCCAGCAGTTACTCCGGGACAGGGGCAGGTGAAGCTTTCTTT.

The chain employs TRBV28 and TRBJ1-4; 7 nucleotides line up with TRBD1. Germline loops: CDR1 MDHEN, CDR2 SYDVKM. The J segment lost 2 bases and the V segment lost 5 bases, leaving 8 bases of the junction unmatched. This CDR3 comprises 16 residues. In nucleotides, the CDR3 is TGTGCCAGCAGTACACCGACAGGGCCTACTAATGAAAAACTGTTTTTT. Its protein is CASSTPTGPTNEKLFF.

This clone was seen a few times. The J gene is TRBJ1-6, the V gene TRBV3-1 (or the pseudogene TRBV3-2); D uncertain. CDR1 LGHDT and CDR2 YNNKEL come from the germline V gene (reference sequence). This CDR3 comprises 15 residues. Trimming took off 0 bases at V and 6 bases at J, with 9 bases between the two ends. CDR3 sequence: CASSQEGTFNSPLHF. The DNA for the CDR3 is TGTGCCAGCAGCCAAGAGGGCACCTTTAATTCACCCCTCCACTTT.

The rearrangement joins TRBV10-1 to TRBJ1-1; D uncertain. V lost 2 bases and J 5 bases, leaving 12 bases between the germline ends. The CDR3 has 14 amino acids. Germline V gene sequence: CDR1 WNHNN, CDR2 SYGVQD (reference sequence). CDR3 DNA: TGCGCCAGCAGTGAGAGGAGGGTTGGGACTGAAGCTTTCTTT. Protein: CASSERRVGTEAFF.

This clone was found a few times. The chain carries TRBV10-3 and TRBJ1-1, with TRBD1 matching over 7 bases. CDR3 length equals 12 residues. CDR1 and CDR2 from the germline V gene are ENHRY and SYGVKD. V was clipped by 6 bases and J by 6 bases; unmatched bases: 4. The CDR3 loop is CAISLQGSEAFF. The CDR3 nucleotides read TGTGCCATCAGCCTACAGGGGTCTGAAGCTTTCTTT.

The rearrangement uses TRBV11-2 and TRBJ2-1, with D possibly matching TRBD2 (5 bases). Deletions cut 4 bases from V and 4 bases from J, with 8 bases between. The V gene's germline CDR1 is SGHAT and CDR2 FQNNGV. The CDR3 has 13 amino acids. The CDR3 nucleotides are TGTGCCAGCAGCTCGGGGATATACAATGAGCAGTTCTTC. It translates to CASSSGIYNEQFF.

The V gene is TRBV5-6, the J gene TRBJ1-6; TRBD1 agrees at 8 bases. Germline loops: CDR1 SGHDT, CDR2 YYEEEE. The CDR3 consists of 16 residues. V lost 4 bases and J lost 10; bases outside the gene matches: 13. This chain's CDR3 is CASSNPSTGVGSPLHF. DNA of the CDR3: TGTGCCAGCAGCAATCCTTCGACAGGGGTAGGGTCACCCCTCCACTTT.

The chain employs TRBV2 and TRBJ2-7, with 12 bases that match TRBD1. CDR1 and CDR2 from the germline V gene are SNHLY and FYNNEI. This CDR3 comprises 14 residues. Trimming took 7 bases from V and 7 from J; bases not matched to a gene: 8. CDR3 nucleotide sequence: TGTGCCAGCATAAGGGGACAGGGGGCAGAAGAGCAGTACTTC. Translated: CASIRGQGAEEQYF.

The rearrangement links TRBV5-4 to TRBJ1-1, with a tentative D call TRBD1 (5 bases). This CDR3 comprises 16 residues. Germline loops: CDR1 SGHNT, CDR2 YYREEE (reference sequence). Trimming shortened V by 1 base and J by 4 bases, and 17 bases separated the two germline ends. The CDR3 DNA reads TGTGCCAGCAGCTTGTCGGGTAGGGCCGGGGGCACTGAAGCTTTCTTT. It translates to CASSLSGRAGGTEAFF. The full variable domain, rest sourced from reference TRBV5-4 and TRBJ1-1, is ETGVTQSPTHLIKTRGQQVTLRCSSQSGHNTVSWYQQALGQGPQFIFQYYREEENGRGNFPPRFSGLQFPNYSSELNVNALELDDSALYLCASSLSGRAGGTEAFFGQGTRLTVV.

This rearrangement joins TRBV5-1 to TRBJ2-7, with 7 bases identical to TRBD2. CDR1 SGHRS and CDR2 YFSETQ come from the germline V gene. The V gene end was trimmed by 9 bases and the J gene end by 2 bases; junction bases not matched to a gene: 11. This CDR3 has 14 amino acids. The CDR3 protein is CATKVLAETYEQYF. Here the CDR3 DNA reads TGCGCCACCAAGGTGCTAGCGGAAACCTACGAGCAGTACTTC.

The rearrangement joins TRBV6-5 to TRBJ1-6, with D maybe TRBD1 (5 bases). CDR1 and CDR2 from the germline V gene are MNHEY and SVGAGI. The CDR3 covers 13 residues. V lost 7 bases, J lost 6 bases, and 10 bases lay in between. CDR3 in amino acids: CASTAGLNSPLHF. In DNA form, the CDR3 reads TGTGCCAGCACCGCAGGGCTTAATTCACCCCTCCACTTT.

The chain uses TRBV10-3 and TRBJ1-2; the D gene is possibly TRBD1 (5 bases). V gave up 6 bases and J gave up 4 bases, with 12 bases separating them. Germline-derived CDR1 and CDR2 are ENHRY and SYGVKD. CDR3 length: 13 residues. The CDR3 here is CAISAERGYGYTF. In DNA, the CDR3 is TGTGCCATCAGCGCAGAAAGGGGCTATGGCTACACCTTC.

The chain combines TRBV28 with TRBJ1-4, with D possibly matching TRBD1 (5 bases). CDR3 length equals 15 residues. Germline CDR1 reads MDHEN; CDR2 reads SYDVKM. The V gene lost 5 bases and the J gene lost 7 bases, with 17 bases spanning the gap. The CDR3 reads CASSLSRGMGEKLFF. The CDR3 DNA reads TGTGCCAGCAGTCTCTCCCGGGGGATGGGTGAAAAACTGTTTTTT.

The V gene is TRBV27, the J gene TRBJ1-4; TRBD1 matches at 10 bases. Trimming cost V 6 bases and J 10 bases; bases outside gene matches: 8. The germline V gene encodes CDR1 MNHEY and CDR2 SMNVEV (reference sequence). The CDR3 is made up of 14 amino acids. The CDR3 DNA is TGTGCCAGCAGGTTCGGGACAGGGGAGGGAAAACTGTTTTTT. Translating gives CASRFGTGEGKLFF.